A selection of T cell receptor beta chains follows, all from one sample in a study of T cells of healthy individuals. TCRdb reprocessed the 5' RACE reads with MiXCR, giving one entry per CDR3 protein. The table includes tens of thousands of distinct CDR3 sequences, about 4.8% detected once. These receptors came from a female donor in good health. Both conserved end residues are part of each CDR3. The D gene is left open where the match is weak. Clone size appears in some rows only: once, few, many, or a class for an expanded clone.

J	V	D	size	CDR3	DNA
TRBJ2-5	TRBV14	TRBD2	.	CASSPPSGRPGETQYF	TGTGCCAGCAGCCCCCCTAGCGGGAGGCCTGGAGAGACCCAGTACTTC
TRBJ2-1	TRBV29-1	.	many	CSVDLNYEQFF	TGCAGCGTTGATTTGAACTATGAGCAGTTCTTC
TRBJ2-7	TRBV9	TRBD2	many	CASSVAGGPTYEQYF	TGTGCCAGCAGCGTAGCGGGAGGCCCGACCTACGAGCAGTACTTC
TRBJ2-7	TRBV28	TRBD2	many	CASSHGRGYEQYF	TGTGCCAGCAGCCACGGGAGGGGCTACGAGCAGTACTTC
TRBJ2-1	TRBV20-1	.	few	CSARLSSDEQFF	TGCAGTGCTAGGCTGAGTAGTGATGAGCAGTTCTTC
TRBJ1-5	TRBV2	.	.	CASSERGRGTDQPQHF	TGTGCCAGCAGTGAACGAGGCAGGGGTACGGATCAGCCCCAGCATTTT
TRBJ1-1	TRBV18	.	.	CASSPLQGEAFF	TGTGCCAGCTCACCACTACAGGGTGAAGCTTTCTTT
TRBJ2-1	TRBV28	TRBD2	.	CASSSSGESSYNEQFF	TGTGCCAGCAGTTCTAGCGGAGAGAGCTCCTACAATGAGCAGTTCTTC
TRBJ2-7	TRBV7-9	TRBD2	many	CASSPSLREATSNEQYF	TGTGCCAGCAGCCCTAGTCTGCGGGAGGCCACTTCCAACGAGCAGTACTTC
TRBJ2-7	TRBV9	TRBD2	many	CASSLGLAQTYEQYF	TGTGCCAGCAGCCTTGGACTAGCGCAAACCTACGAGCAGTACTTC
TRBJ2-1	TRBV5-7	TRBD2	medium-sized	CASSLRQREGLNEQFF	TGTGCCAGCAGCTTGCGGCAGCGGGAGGGCCTGAATGAGCAGTTCTTC
TRBJ2-5	TRBV6-6	.	many	CASSPLLLGSQETQYF	TGTGCCAGCAGCCCCCTCCTACTAGGTTCCCAAGAGACCCAGTACTTC
TRBJ2-5	TRBV18	TRBD2	many	CASSPLRTSGGEETQYF	TGTGCCAGCTCACCACTCCGGACTAGCGGGGGGGAAGAGACCCAGTACTTC
TRBJ2-7	TRBV4-1	TRBD2	many	CASSQEWQRGFEQYF	TGCGCCAGCAGCCAAGAGTGGCAGCGGGGGTTCGAGCAGTACTTC
TRBJ2-2	TRBV7-2	TRBD1	.	CASSLALTGGTGELFF	TGTGCCAGCAGCTTAGCGTTGACAGGGGGCACCGGGGAGCTGTTTTTT
TRBJ1-5	TRBV19	.	.	CASSMERVQPQHF	TGTGCCAGTAGTATGGAGCGGGTTCAGCCCCAGCATTTT
TRBJ2-6	TRBV7-9	.	many	CASSSTAGTPSGANVLTF	TGTGCCAGCAGCTCTACCGCAGGGACCCCCTCTGGGGCCAACGTCCTGACTTTC
TRBJ1-5	TRBV12-5	TRBD1	few	CASGLCNRQGSPGEPQHF	TGTGCTAGTGGTTTATGTAATCGACAGGGGTCCCCGGGGGAGCCCCAGCATTTT
TRBJ1-3	TRBV19	.	.	CASPAVDDSGNTIYF	TGTGCCAGTCCAGCGGTGGATGACTCTGGAAACACCATATATTTT
TRBJ1-4	TRBV9	.	many	CASRAVGARNEKLFF	TGTGCCAGCAGGGCTGTGGGGGCTCGGAATGAAAAACTGTTTTTT